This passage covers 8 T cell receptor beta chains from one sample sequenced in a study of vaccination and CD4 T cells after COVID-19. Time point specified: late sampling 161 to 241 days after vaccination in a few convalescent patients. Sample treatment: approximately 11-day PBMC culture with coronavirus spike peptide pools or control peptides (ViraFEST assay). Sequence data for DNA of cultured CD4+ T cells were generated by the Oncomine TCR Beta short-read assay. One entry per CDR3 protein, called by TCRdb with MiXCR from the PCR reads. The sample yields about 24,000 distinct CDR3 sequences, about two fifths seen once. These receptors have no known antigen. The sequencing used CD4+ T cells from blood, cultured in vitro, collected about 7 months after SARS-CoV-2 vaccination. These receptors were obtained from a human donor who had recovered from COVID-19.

CDR3: CASSLFRGEGNQPQHF. The CDR3 bases are TGTGCCAGCAGTTTATTCAGGGGAGAAGGCAATCAGCCCCAGCATTTT. The chain recombines TRBV12-3 or TRBV12-4 with TRBJ1-5; D is possibly TRBD1 (6 bases). Trimming left V 2 bases short and J 2 bases short, with 13 bases between. This CDR3 has 16 residues.

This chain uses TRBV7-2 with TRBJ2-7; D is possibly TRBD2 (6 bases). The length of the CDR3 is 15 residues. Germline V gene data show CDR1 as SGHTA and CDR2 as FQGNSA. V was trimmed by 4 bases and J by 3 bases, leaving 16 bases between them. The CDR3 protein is CASSSYSGSYYEQYF. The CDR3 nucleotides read TGTGCCAGCAGCTCATATAGCGGAAGTTACTACGAGCAGTACTTC. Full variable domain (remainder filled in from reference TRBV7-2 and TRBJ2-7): GAGVSQSPSNKVTEKGKDVELRCDPISGHTALYWYRQSLGQGLEFLIYFQGNSAPDKSGLPSDRFSAERTGGSVSTLTIQRTQQEDSAVYLCASSSYSGSYYEQYFGPGTRLTVT.

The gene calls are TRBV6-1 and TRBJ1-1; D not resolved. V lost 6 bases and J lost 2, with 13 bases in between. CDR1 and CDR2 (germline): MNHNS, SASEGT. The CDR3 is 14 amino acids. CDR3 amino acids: CASRDTIVNTEAFF. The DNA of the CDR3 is TGTGCCAGCAGAGACACAATAGTTAACACTGAAGCTTTCTTT.

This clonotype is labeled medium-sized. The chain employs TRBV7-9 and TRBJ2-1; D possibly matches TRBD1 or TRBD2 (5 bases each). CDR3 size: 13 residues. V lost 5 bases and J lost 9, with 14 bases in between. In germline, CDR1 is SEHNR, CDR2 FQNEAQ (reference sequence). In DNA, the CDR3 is TGTGCCAGCAGCCCGAGGGGTGGGGCTGAGCAGTTCTTC. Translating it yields CASSPRGGAEQFF.

CDR3 sequence reads: CSARDEAGGTDTQYF. CDR3 bases: TGCAGTGCTAGAGATGAGGCAGGGGGAACAGATACGCAGTATTTT. The rearrangement links TRBV20-1 to TRBJ2-3; 7 nucleotides match TRBD1. Germline V gene sequence: CDR1 DFQATT, CDR2 SNEGSKA (reference sequence). The CDR3 totals 15 residues. With V trimmed by 0 bases and J by 3 bases, 6 bases remained unmatched.

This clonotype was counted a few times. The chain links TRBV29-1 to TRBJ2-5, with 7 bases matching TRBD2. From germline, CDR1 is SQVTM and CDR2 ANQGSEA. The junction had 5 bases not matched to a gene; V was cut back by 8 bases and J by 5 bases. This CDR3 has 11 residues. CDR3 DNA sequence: TGCAGCCTGGGGACTACCGAGACCCAGTACTTC. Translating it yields CSLGTTETQYF.

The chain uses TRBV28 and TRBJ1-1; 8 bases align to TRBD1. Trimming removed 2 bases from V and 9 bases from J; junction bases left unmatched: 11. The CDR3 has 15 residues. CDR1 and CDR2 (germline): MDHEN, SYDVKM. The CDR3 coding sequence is TGTGCCAGCAGTTTAAGGGCAGGGGGCGTGGAGAAAGCTTTCTTT. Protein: CASSLRAGGVEKAFF.

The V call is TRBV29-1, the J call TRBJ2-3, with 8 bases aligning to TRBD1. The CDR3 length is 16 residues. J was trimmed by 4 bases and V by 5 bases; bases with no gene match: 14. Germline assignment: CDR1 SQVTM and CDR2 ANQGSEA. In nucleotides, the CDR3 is TGCAGCGTTAGTCGGGTCCCGGGACAGGTTCCAGATACGCAGTATTTT. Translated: CSVSRVPGQVPDTQYF.